One T cell receptor beta chain is described in this entry. What it binds is not known. This table comes from immunoSEQ multiplex PCR, and its TCRdb copy is limited to in-frame clones, with some not included. Here the sample spans about 2,300 clones, 20% to 25% being singletons. Per the germline V gene, CDR1 is SNHLY and CDR2 is FYNNEI. The J segment lost 15 bases and the V segment lost 4 bases, leaving 8 bases of the junction unmatched. This CDR3 is 12 amino acids long. This sample is part of a study of T cell clones after liver transplantation. TCRbeta sequences of proliferating CFSE-low MLR cells were labeled alloreactive. Pre-transplant recipient cells responded to graft donor PBMCs, splenocytes, lymph-node cells, or third-party PBMCs.

The chain recombines TRBV2 with TRBJ2-1; 8 bases align to TRBD1. What was sequenced was CD8+ T cells from cultured PBMCs. The source of this sequence is a human patient who received a liver transplant. Some of the T cells may derive from the graft donor. DNA of the CDR3: TGTGCCAGCAGTGGACCAGGGGGCGATCCGTTCTTC. This sequence encodes CASSGPGGDPFF. The variable domain in full, completed from reference TRBV2 and TRBJ2-1, reads EPEVTQTPSHQVTQMGQEVILRCVPISNHLYFYWYRQILGQKVEFLVSFYNNEISEKSEIFDDQFSVERPDGSNFTLKIRSTKLEDSAMYFCASSGPGGDPFFGPGTRLTVL.